Below, 23 T cell receptor beta chains from the same sample are listed, as sequenced in a study of T cell clonality in common variable immunodeficiency. Assay: immunoSEQ multiplex PCR; the TCRdb copy retains only in-frame clones and omits some. Singletons are absent from the sample, which has approximately 51,000 clones. The sequencing input was peripheral blood mononuclear cells. These TCRs come from a person aged 18 to 70 in good health.

This clone was observed many times. The read is 3 residues too short to cover the CDR3 end, so that end is filled in from the germline J gene. J is TRBJ2-7 and V is TRBV5-6; a weak D match, TRBD1 (6 bases). This CDR3 is 12 amino acids long. Germline lookup yields CDR1 SGHDT and CDR2 YYEEEE. V dropped 4 bases and J dropped 5 bases, with 10 bases sitting between them. The CDR3 spells CASSAGQNEQYF. The sequenced part of the CDR3 DNA is TGTGCCAGCAGCGCCGGACAGAACGAG.

This clone was seen at least ten times. The read finishes 3 residues shy of the CDR3 end, and the germline J gene is used to complete it. V usage is TRBV5-1 and J usage is TRBJ2-1; 7 positions match TRBD1. Germline CDR1 and CDR2: SGHRS and YFSETQ. V lost 3 bases to trimming and J lost 2 bases; unmatched junction nucleotides: 17. The CDR3 contains 19 residues. The sequenced CDR3 bases are TGCGCCAGCAGCTCAACCCCTCGATCCTGGCAGGGGGCCTACAATGAG. This codes for CASSSTPRSWQGAYNE. The full CDR3 protein is CASSSTPRSWQGAYNEQFF.

Worth noting for this clone: Read data end 3 residues before the CDR3 end; the end is taken from the germline J gene. V usage is TRBV19 and J usage is TRBJ1-2, with 7 positions matching TRBD1. Germline V gene lookup returns CDR1 LNHDA and CDR2 SQIVND (reference sequence). The CDR3 totals 14 residues. The CDR3 bases that were read are TGTGCCAGTAGTATAGGGACAGGCACGAATGAC. Protein sequence: CASSIGTGTND. In full, the CDR3 reads CASSIGTGTNDYTF.

This clone was found many times. The CDR3 extends 3 residues past the end of the read, so its final part is completed from the germline J gene. This rearrangement joins TRBV2 to TRBJ1-5; 7 nucleotides match TRBD1. Germline lookup yields CDR1 SNHLY and CDR2 FYNNEI. The junction had 17 bases not matched to a gene; V was cut back by 5 bases and J by 7 bases. The CDR3 has 17 amino acids. CDR3 DNA, as far as it was read: TGTGCCAGCAGTTTGTCAGGGGGGCGCTTAGGGGTACAGCCC. Protein product: CASSLSGGRLGVQP. The whole CDR3 protein reads CASSLSGGRLGVQPQHF.

This clone was picked up many times. The sequence runs out 3 residues before the end of the CDR3; the remainder is reconstructed from the germline J gene. The genes are TRBV6-2 or TRBV6-3 and TRBJ2-7; D remains unclear. The CDR3 has 12 amino acids. Germline V gene data show CDR1 as MNHEY and CDR2 as SVGEGT. Trimming stripped 4 bases from V and 6 bases from J, with 10 bases between. CDR3 amino acids: CASSSLSGEQYF. Incomplete CDR3 DNA: TGTGCCAGCAGTTCCCTCTCGGGCGAG.

This clone came up many times. The read ends 3 residues before the CDR3 terminus; that terminus is restored from the germline J gene. The chain uses TRBV6-2 or TRBV6-3 and TRBJ1-1; D is unresolved. V was clipped by 5 bases and J by 4 bases, with 8 bases between them. Germline V CDR1 and CDR2: MNHEY, SVGEGT. CDR3 size: 12 residues. Incomplete CDR3 DNA: TGTGCCAGCAGTCGCGGGGTCACTGAA. This encodes CASSRGVTE. The full CDR3 protein is CASSRGVTEAFF.

This clone came up many times. Read data end 3 residues before the CDR3 end; the end is taken from the germline J gene. This chain uses TRBV5-4 with TRBJ2-5, with 7 bases lining up with TRBD1. Germline values: CDR1 SGHNT, CDR2 YYREEE (reference sequence). This CDR3 comprises 14 residues. The junction had 6 bases not matched to a gene; V was cut back by 5 bases and J by 2 bases. This chain's CDR3 is CASRSGTEQETQYF. The sequenced CDR3 bases are TGTGCCAGCAGGTCTGGGACAGAACAAGAGACC.

This clone was found many times. From the germline J gene comes the end of the CDR3, since the read stops 3 residues before it. The chain uses TRBV30 and TRBJ1-1; 10 nucleotides match TRBD1. The length of the CDR3 is 13 residues. Losses at the gene ends were 4 bases for V and 6 bases for J; bases not matched to a gene: 5. Germline loops: CDR1 GTSNPN, CDR2 SVGIG (reference sequence). The CDR3 region is CAWMGQGSAEAFF. The covered CDR3 bases are TGTGCCTGGATGGGACAGGGGAGTGCTGAA.

This clone was found many times. The CDR3 is cut off 3 residues early in the read; its end comes from the germline J gene. The V and J genes are TRBV5-5 and TRBJ1-1; the match to TRBD1 covers 9 bases. The V and J ends lost 4 bases and 4 bases, in that order; junction bases with no gene match: 8. The CDR3 sequence is 15 residues long. CDR1 and CDR2 from the germline V gene are SGHKS and YYEKEE (reference sequence). CDR3 protein: CASSVTGGSRTEAFF. The sequenced CDR3 bases are TGTGCCAGCAGCGTGACAGGGGGAAGTCGCACTGAA.

As to this clone: The CDR3 is cut off 3 residues early in the read; its end comes from the germline J gene. The chain has TRBV7-2 and TRBJ2-3, with 7 nucleotides matching TRBD1. Germline V gene data show CDR1 as SGHTA and CDR2 as FQGNSA. CDR3 size: 14 residues. The CDR3: CASSTRQGGQPQYF. CDR3 bases read: TGTGCCAGCAGCACCCGACAGGGCGGGCAGCCG.

Here the CDR3 reads CASSPGSRGEETQYF. CDR3 DNA, as far as it was read: TGTGCCAGCAGCCCCGGCTCCAGGGGAGAAGAGACC. The rearrangement uses TRBV5-4 and TRBJ2-5; TRBD1 is a possible D gene (6 bases). Read sequence stops 3 residues before the CDR3 end, and the germline J gene provides the missing end. Germline assignment: CDR1 SGHNT and CDR2 YYREEE (reference sequence). Trimming left V 4 bases short and J 3 bases short, with 16 bases between. This CDR3 region has 15 residues.

This clone was seen many times. The missing CDR3 end, 3 residues past where the read stops, is filled in from the germline J gene. V is TRBV20-1 and J is TRBJ2-5; 16 bases line up with TRBD2. Germline CDR1 is DFQATT and CDR2 is SNEGSKA (reference sequence). Trimming at V came to 6 bases and at J to 4 bases, leaving 5 bases not matched to a gene. The CDR3 length is 15 residues. CDR3 residues: CSARGTSGGAETQYF. The sequenced CDR3 bases are TGCAGTGCGCGGGGGACTAGCGGGGGGGCAGAGACC.

This clone was counted many times. From the germline J gene comes the end of the CDR3, since the read stops 3 residues before it. This sequence joins TRBV5-6 and TRBJ1-5; 7 bases are shared with TRBD1. The ends lost 3 bases at V and 7 bases at J; junction bases unmatched: 7. Germline assignment: CDR1 SGHDT and CDR2 YYEEEE. CDR3 size: 14 residues. The CDR3 bases that were read are TGTGCCAGCAGCTCCCGACAGGGTGGGCAGCCC. It translates to CASSSRQGGQP. The entire CDR3 protein is CASSSRQGGQPQHF.

This clone appeared many times. One end of the junction varies from germline; a read error may be responsible. Read sequence stops 3 residues before the CDR3 end, and the germline J gene provides the missing end. V is TRBV4-2 and J is TRBJ2-2, with 9 positions matching TRBD2. In germline, CDR1 is LGHNA, CDR2 YNFKEQ. This CDR3 is built from 18 residues. CDR3 region: CASSQVWRGGLGTGELFF. The sequenced part of the CDR3 DNA is TGCGCCAGCAGCCAAGTGTGGCGGGGGGGCCTCGGCACCGGGGAG.

This clone was seen repeatedly, ten times or more. The observed sequence ends 3 residues before the CDR3 terminus, with the missing tail filled in from the germline J gene. The V gene is TRBV13, the J gene TRBJ2-7, with no clear D. CDR1 is PRHDT, CDR2 FYEKMQ, per germline (reference sequence). V was cut by 4 bases and J by 3 bases, with 10 bases left in between. This CDR3 has 13 residues. This CDR3 is CASSSGLNYEQYF. The sequenced CDR3 bases are TGTGCCAGCAGCTCCGGGTTGAACTACGAG.

About this clone itself: The read gets to within 3 residues of the CDR3 end, and the germline J gene fills in the rest. This rearrangement joins TRBV30 to TRBJ1-2; weak D call: TRBD1 (5 bases). The CDR3 is 15 residues long. CDR1 GTSNPN and CDR2 SVGIG come from the germline V gene (reference sequence). The chain's CDR3 is CALGSVGGVTDTYTF. Partial CDR3 DNA: TGTGCCCTGGGGTCGGTCGGGGGGGTCACAGATACC. Together with reference TRBV30 and TRBJ1-2, the CDR3 gives the full variable domain: SQTIHQWPATLVQPVGSPLSLECTVEGTSNPNLYWYRQAAGRGLQLLFYSVGIGQISSEVPQNLSASRPQDRQFILSSKKLLLSDSGFYLCALGSVGGVTDTYTFGSGTRLTVV.

Ten or more counts support this clone. The CDR3 is cut off 3 residues early in the read; its end comes from the germline J gene. The V and J genes are TRBV20-1 and TRBJ2-3; no clear D. The germline gives CDR1 DFQATT, CDR2 SNEGSKA (reference sequence). The CDR3 runs 15 residues. The CDR3 spells CSARDLRQVEETQYF. Partial CDR3 DNA: TGCAGTGCTAGAGATCTTCGGCAGGTGGAAGAGACG.

In its sample, this clone was seen many times. CDR3 loop: CASSQASGGGWTQYF. Partial CDR3 DNA: TGTGCCAGCAGCCAAGCGAGCGGGGGGGGGTGGACG. This sequence joins TRBV4-2 and TRBJ2-3; TRBD2 matches at 10 bases. The missing CDR3 end, 3 residues past where the read stops, is filled in from the germline J gene. The germline V gene has CDR1 LGHNA and CDR2 YNFKEQ. The CDR3 contains 15 residues.

Points on this clone: With the read ending 3 residues before the CDR3 end, the germline J gene is used to fill in that end. The chain employs TRBV2 and TRBJ2-3; 9 positions match TRBD2. The CDR3 extends over 14 amino acids. Germline-derived CDR1 and CDR2 are SNHLY and FYNNEI. The CDR3: CASRRGTSQETQYF. The part of the CDR3 DNA that was read is TGTGCCAGCAGACGGGGGACTAGCCAAGAGACG.

This clone was recorded many times. CDR3 bases read: TGTGCCAGTACCCAGGGGGCGTGGCAGCCC. Protein sequence: CASTQGAWQP. The complete CDR3 protein is CASTQGAWQPQHF. The chain employs TRBV19 and TRBJ1-5, with 8 bases aligning to TRBD1. The read ends 3 residues shy of where the CDR3 ends; the end is completed using the germline J gene. J lost 7 bases, V lost 7 bases, and 6 bases had no gene match. Germline V gene data show CDR1 as LNHDA and CDR2 as SQIVND (reference sequence). The CDR3 extends over 13 amino acids. The full variable domain, in which reference TRBV19 and TRBJ1-5 provide the parts outside the CDR3, is DGGITQSPKYLFRKEGQNVTLSCEQNLNHDAMYWYRQDPGQGLRLIYYSQIVNDFQKGDIAEGYSVSREKKESFPLTVTSAQKNPTAFYLCASTQGAWQPQHFGDGTRLSIL.

Regarding this clone: The DNA ends 3 residues before the CDR3 does, and the rest of the CDR3 is filled in from the germline J gene. V is TRBV2 and J is TRBJ2-5, with D perhaps TRBD2 (6 bases). From germline, CDR1 is SNHLY and CDR2 FYNNEI. The CDR3 sequence is 14 residues long. Incomplete CDR3 DNA: TGTGCCAGCAGTGACGTAGCGGCGACAGATACC. Its protein is CASSDVAATDT. The complete CDR3 protein is CASSDVAATDTQYF.

This clone was counted at least ten times. Read data end 3 residues before the CDR3 end; the end is taken from the germline J gene. The V gene is TRBV20-1, the J gene TRBJ1-6; possibly TRBD1 for D (5 bases). V shed 5 bases and J shed 3 bases, with 17 bases lying between them. The germline V gene has CDR1 DFQATT and CDR2 SNEGSKA (reference sequence). This CDR3 contains 16 residues. The sequenced part of the CDR3 DNA is TGCAGTGCTTGGGGGGGGACCTCGGGCTATAATTCACCC. It encodes CSAWGGTSGYNSP. The full CDR3 sequence reads CSAWGGTSGYNSPLHF.

This clone was detected ten times or more. The read ends 3 residues early relative to the CDR3; the germline J gene fills the gap. The V and J genes are TRBV19 and TRBJ2-3; 9 bases agree with TRBD2. The V gene end was trimmed by 2 bases and the J gene end by 4 bases; junction bases not matched to a gene: 4. CDR3 length: 15 residues. Germline V gene data show CDR1 as LNHDA and CDR2 as SQIVND (reference sequence). CDR3 sequence reads: CASSILAGGADTQYF. CDR3 DNA (partial): TGTGCCAGTAGTATACTGGCGGGGGGGGCAGATACG. Filled out from reference TRBV19 and TRBJ2-3, the complete variable domain reads DGGITQSPKYLFRKEGQNVTLSCEQNLNHDAMYWYRQDPGQGLRLIYYSQIVNDFQKGDIAEGYSVSREKKESFPLTVTSAQKNPTAFYLCASSILAGGADTQYFGPGTRLTVL.